The 2 T cell receptor beta chains listed next were all sequenced from one sample in a study of T cells in localized non-small cell lung cancer. Some clones are missing from TCRdb's copy, which holds only in-frame ones; the method was immunoSEQ multiplex PCR. The sample has 70,000 or so clones, approximately 84% seen once. Sequenced material: peripheral blood, taken before any cancer treatment. Source of these receptors: a female donor aged 60 or older with stage I lung adenocarcinoma.

The J gene is TRBJ2-2, the V gene TRBV19; 13 nucleotides align to TRBD2. The trim removed 8 bases at V and 5 bases at J, leaving 5 bases unmatched. This CDR3 has 15 amino acids. The germline V gene encodes CDR1 LNHDA and CDR2 SQIVND (reference sequence). The CDR3 coding sequence is TGTGCCAGTTCCACTAGCGGGGGGGCAACCGGGGAGCTGTTTTTT. The encoded protein is CASSTSGGATGELFF.

CDR3 sequence reads: CASSLFTGRSTEAFF. The CDR3 nucleotides are TGTGCCAGCAGTTTATTTACAGGGCGCAGCACTGAAGCTTTCTTT. V is TRBV28 and J is TRBJ1-1; D perhaps matches TRBD1 (6 bases). The CDR3 is 15 residues long. Germline V gives CDR1 MDHEN, CDR2 SYDVKM. Trimming took off 1 base at V and 4 bases at J, with 13 bases between the two ends. Filled out from reference TRBV28 and TRBJ1-1, the complete variable domain reads DVKVTQSSRYLVKRTGEKVFLECVQDMDHENMFWYRQDPGLGLRLIYFSYDVKMKEKGDIPEGYSVSREKKERFSLILESASTNQTSMYLCASSLFTGRSTEAFFGQGTRLTVV.